The next 21 T cell receptor beta chains were all read from a single sample in a study of blood T cell repertoires in COVID-19. Using immunoSEQ multiplex PCR, the repertoire was profiled, and TCRdb retains in-frame clones only, with some absent. The sample has under 250,000 clones; over 80% are singletons. Sequencing was done on a sample of peripheral blood. The receptor source for this set is a woman aged 70-85 years with active or convalescent COVID-19.

The CDR3 DNA reads as TGTGCCAGCAGCTTAATGCGGACTAGCGGGACCGCAGATACGCAGTATTTT. It encodes CASSLMRTSGTADTQYF. The V gene is TRBV7-2, the J gene TRBJ2-3; 12 bases align to TRBD2. The CDR3 runs to 17 residues. Germline V gene sequence: CDR1 SGHTA, CDR2 FQGNSA. The V and J ends lost 2 bases and 4 bases, in that order; junction bases with no gene match: 7. The full variable domain, completed using reference TRBV7-2 and TRBJ2-3, is GAGVSQSPSNKVTEKGKDVELRCDPISGHTALYWYRQSLGQGLEFLIYFQGNSAPDKSGLPSDRFSAERTGGSVSTLTIQRTQQEDSAVYLCASSLMRTSGTADTQYFGPGTRLTVL.

This clone came up once. V is TRBV27 and J is TRBJ1-6, with TRBD1 matching over 7 bases. CDR3 size: 18 residues. V shed 3 bases and J 3 bases; nucleotides not matched to a gene: 11. In germline, CDR1 is MNHEY, CDR2 SMNVEV (reference sequence). The CDR3 here is CASSFRTSGTDYNSPLHF. In DNA, the CDR3 is TGTGCCAGCAGTTTCCGTACTTCCGGGACAGACTATAATTCACCCCTCCACTTT.

The V and J genes are TRBV19 and TRBJ1-3; D is uncertain. Germline values: CDR1 LNHDA, CDR2 SQIVND (reference sequence). This CDR3 is built from 14 residues. Trimming cost V 3 bases and J 0 bases, with 6 bases left between them. CDR3 sequence (DNA): TGTGCCAGTAGTATGGGGAGCTCTGGAAACACCATATATTTT. Translating gives CASSMGSSGNTIYF.

The genes are TRBV5-1 and TRBJ2-3; D is perhaps TRBD2 (6 bases). CDR1 and CDR2 from the germline V gene are SGHRS and YFSETQ. Trimming stripped 4 bases from V and 3 bases from J, with 9 bases between. This CDR3 comprises 13 residues. The CDR3 sequence: CASSGGNTDTQYF. The CDR3 DNA follows: TGCGCCAGCAGCGGGGGGAATACAGATACGCAGTATTTT. Complete variable domain (other parts from reference TRBV5-1 and TRBJ2-3): KAGVTQTPRYLIKTRGQQVTLSCSPISGHRSVSWYQQTPGQGLQFLFEYFSETQRNKGNFPGRFSGRQFSNSRSEMNVSTLELGDSALYLCASSGGNTDTQYFGPGTRLTVL.

The chain has TRBV20-1 and TRBJ2-1; 14 positions match TRBD2. Germline trimming cut 3 bases from V and 7 bases from J; bases unmatched to any gene: 5. Germline V CDR1 and CDR2: DFQATT, SNEGSKA (reference sequence). This CDR3 is 15 amino acids long. Here the CDR3 DNA reads TGCAGTGCTAGTAGGACTAGCGGGGGGACAAATGAGCAGTTCTTC. Amino acids: CSASRTSGGTNEQFF.

CDR3 bases: TGTGCCAGCAATCTACAGGGCGTAGTAGATGGCTACACCTTC. This codes for CASNLQGVVDGYTF. The chain couples TRBV19 to TRBJ1-2; D is possibly TRBD1 (6 bases). Germline assignment: CDR1 LNHDA and CDR2 SQIVND (reference sequence). The CDR3 is 14 amino acids. The germline V and J ends were trimmed by 9 bases and 6 bases, with 20 bases remaining between them.

The chain joins TRBV24-1 to TRBJ2-7, with a possible D match to TRBD2 (5 bases). Germline V lookup: CDR1 KGHDR, CDR2 SFDVKD. The CDR3 has 14 residues. V was clipped by 4 bases and J by 0 bases, with 9 bases between them. CDR3 in DNA: TGTGCCACCAGTGAGGCAGAGGGCTCCTACGAGCAGTACTTC. Translated: CATSEAEGSYEQYF.

The chain uses TRBV3-1 (or the pseudogene TRBV3-2) and TRBJ1-6; 10 bases line up with TRBD1. Looked up from germline, CDR1 is LGHDT and CDR2 is YNNKEL (reference sequence). This CDR3 comprises 15 residues. V gave up 3 bases and J gave up 10 bases; unmatched junction bases: 6. CDR3 nucleotide sequence: TGTGCCAGCAGCCACACAGGACAGGGGGAATCACCCCTCCACTTT. Amino acid sequence: CASSHTGQGESPLHF.

The chain is built from TRBV28 and TRBJ1-6; no reliable D call. V lost 2 bases and J 4 bases, leaving 6 bases between the germline ends. Germline V gene data show CDR1 as MDHEN and CDR2 as SYDVKM. This CDR3 has 14 amino acids. CDR3 nucleotides: TGTGCCAGCAGTTTAGTACAGTATAATTCACCCCTCCACTTT. Translated: CASSLVQYNSPLHF.

The genes are TRBV5-1 and TRBJ1-2; 7 bases are a match to TRBD1. The CDR3 has 13 residues. Losses at the gene ends were 4 bases for V and 4 bases for J; bases not matched to a gene: 4. Germline V gene lookup returns CDR1 SGHRS and CDR2 YFSETQ. This CDR3 is CASSRGQTYGYTF. Here the CDR3 DNA reads TGCGCCAGCAGCAGGGGACAGACCTATGGCTACACCTTC. The full variable domain, with the rest looked up from reference TRBV5-1 and TRBJ1-2, is KAGVTQTPRYLIKTRGQQVTLSCSPISGHRSVSWYQQTPGQGLQFLFEYFSETQRNKGNFPGRFSGRQFSNSRSEMNVSTLELGDSALYLCASSRGQTYGYTFGSGTRLTVV.

The chain combines TRBV5-5 with TRBJ2-7; TRBD2 matches 13 bases. The CDR3 runs to 16 residues. Germline V gene lookup returns CDR1 SGHKS and CDR2 YYEKEE (reference sequence). Trimming cost V 4 bases and J 3 bases; bases outside gene matches: 7. The chain's CDR3 is CASSHSGTSGIYEQYF. Here the CDR3 DNA reads TGTGCCAGCAGCCACTCCGGGACTAGCGGGATCTACGAGCAGTACTTC.

In this sample, this clone turned up once. J is TRBJ2-7 and V is TRBV5-4; 9 bases agree with TRBD1. V dropped 4 bases and J dropped 5; count of bases not matched to a gene: 4. The CDR3 has 13 amino acids. Germline CDR1 SGHNT, CDR2 YYREEE (reference sequence). The CDR3 is CASSVDRGHEQYF. The CDR3 DNA is TGTGCCAGCAGCGTGGACAGGGGCCACGAGCAGTACTTC.

The chain has TRBV2 and TRBJ2-4; tentative D call: TRBD1 (6 bases). Trimming took 1 base from V and 1 from J, leaving 11 bases between them. CDR1 SNHLY and CDR2 FYNNEI come from the germline V gene. CDR3 length: 16 amino acids. As DNA, the CDR3 is TGTGCCAGCAGTGAAGACGACAGGCTGGCCAAAAACATTCAGTACTTC. This encodes CASSEDDRLAKNIQYF.

The genes are TRBV5-1 and TRBJ2-5, with 13 bases lining up with TRBD2. The CDR3 extends over 15 amino acids. The V gene end was trimmed by 2 bases and the J gene end by 3 bases; junction bases not matched to a gene: 1. Germline assignment: CDR1 SGHRS and CDR2 YFSETQ. The CDR3 nucleotides are TGCGCCAGCAGCTTAGGGACTAGCGGGGAAGAGACCCAGTACTTC. Translation: CASSLGTSGEETQYF. Complete variable domain (other parts from reference TRBV5-1 and TRBJ2-5): KAGVTQTPRYLIKTRGQQVTLSCSPISGHRSVSWYQQTPGQGLQFLFEYFSETQRNKGNFPGRFSGRQFSNSRSEMNVSTLELGDSALYLCASSLGTSGEETQYFGPGTRLLVL.

CDR3 in amino acids: CASRPGQAYEQYF. CDR3 DNA: TGCGCCAGCAGACCGGGACAGGCCTACGAGCAGTACTTC. V and J are TRBV5-1 and TRBJ2-7; TRBD1 agrees at 8 bases. This CDR3 region has 13 residues. Germline assignment: CDR1 SGHRS and CDR2 YFSETQ. The V segment lost 5 bases and the J segment 2 bases; nucleotides outside the gene matches: 3.

The chain couples TRBV5-1 to TRBJ1-5; D perhaps matches TRBD1 (5 bases). Germline CDR1 reads SGHRS; CDR2 reads YFSETQ. The V end lost 5 bases, the J end lost 4 bases, and 10 bases lay between the germline ends. The CDR3 sequence is 13 residues long. CDR3 DNA sequence: TGCGCCAGCAGGTCAGGGCAGAATCAGCCCCAGCATTTT. Protein: CASRSGQNQPQHF.

The genes are TRBV7-9 and TRBJ2-2; possible D gene TRBD1, 5 bases. This CDR3 is 14 amino acids long. Trimming cost V 1 base and J 3 bases, with 6 bases left between them. Germline V gene data show CDR1 as SEHNR and CDR2 as FQNEAQ (reference sequence). CDR3 in amino acids: CASSLVRDTGELFF. The CDR3 DNA is TGTGCCAGCAGCTTAGTCAGGGACACCGGGGAGCTGTTTTTT.

V usage is TRBV19 and J usage is TRBJ1-4; maybe TRBD1 (5 bases). V lost 2 bases to trimming and J lost 2 bases, with 9 bases between them. Germline values: CDR1 LNHDA, CDR2 SQIVND (reference sequence). This CDR3 has 15 amino acids. The CDR3, as DNA: TGTGCCAGTAGTATACAGCCAGGGACTAATGAAAAACTGTTTTTT. It specifies CASSIQPGTNEKLFF.

The rearrangement uses TRBV7-8 and TRBJ1-1; 8 bases are shared with TRBD1. Germline lookup yields CDR1 SGHVS and CDR2 FQNEAQ. V trimming: 4 bases; J trimming: 11 bases; junction bases outside the gene matches: 6. CDR3 length: 12 residues. DNA for the CDR3: TGTGCCAGCAGCTCGGACAGGGTGGGGGCTTTCTTT. Translated: CASSSDRVGAFF.

This rearrangement joins TRBV5-6 to TRBJ1-4; 7 bases map to TRBD1. With 3 bases clipped from V and 8 bases from J, the junction kept 10 bases outside the gene matches. This CDR3 is built from 15 residues. CDR1 and CDR2 from the germline V gene are SGHDT and YYEEEE. The CDR3: CASSSGTARGEKLFF. DNA of the CDR3: TGTGCCAGCAGCTCCGGGACAGCAAGAGGAGAAAAACTGTTTTTT.

This chain links TRBV6-1 with TRBJ1-5; TRBD1 aligns across 8 bases. Germline V gives CDR1 MNHNS, CDR2 SASEGT. The V and J ends lost 4 bases and 2 bases, in that order; junction bases with no gene match: 13. The CDR3 sequence is 18 residues long. The CDR3 DNA sequence: TGTGCCAGCAGTGCGAGGGGGACAGGCACAGGGGGCAATCAGCCCCAGCATTTT. The encoded protein is CASSARGTGTGGNQPQHF.